The 10 T cell receptor beta chains below come from one sample, sequenced in a study of control samples from healthy donors and cancer patients. Clones were read by immunoSEQ multiplex PCR, and TCRdb kept only the in-frame ones, dropping some. The data contain 110,000 or so clones, approximately 90% of them singletons. Sequencing was done on a sample of blood. These receptors all stem from a woman in her 50s in good health.

V is TRBV5-1 and J is TRBJ2-1, with D possibly being TRBD2 (6 bases). The CDR3 extends over 15 amino acids. The ends were cut back, 2 bases at V and 2 bases at J, with 11 bases in the middle. CDR1 and CDR2 from the germline V gene are SGHRS and YFSETQ. The CDR3 loop is CASSFGSQPYNEQFF. CDR3 DNA sequence: TGCGCCAGCAGCTTCGGGAGTCAGCCCTACAATGAGCAGTTCTTC.

This chain links TRBV29-1 with TRBJ2-2, with D uncertain. The CDR3 totals 12 residues. V was shortened by 4 bases and J by 0 bases, with 3 bases between the two germline ends. Germline CDR1 is SQVTM and CDR2 is ANQGSEA. The CDR3 spells CSVGPNTGELFF. CDR3 nucleotide sequence: TGCAGCGTTGGTCCGAACACCGGGGAGCTGTTTTTT.

The chain uses TRBV10-3 and TRBJ2-5; 7 nucleotides line up with TRBD2. The CDR3 runs to 14 residues. The junction had 6 bases not matched to a gene; V was cut back by 3 bases and J by 5 bases. The germline V gene encodes CDR1 ENHRY and CDR2 SYGVKD. CDR3 nucleotide sequence: TGTGCCATCAGTGACGGCGGGAGACGGGAGACCCAGTACTTC. Translating it yields CAISDGGRRETQYF.

CDR3 loop: CASSVAQGSSYEQYF. The CDR3, as DNA: TGTGCCAGCAGCGTAGCCCAAGGGAGCTCCTACGAGCAGTACTTC. The V and J genes are TRBV9 and TRBJ2-7, with D tentatively TRBD2 (5 bases). CDR3 length equals 15 residues. Germline V gene lookup returns CDR1 SGDLS and CDR2 YYNGEE. The V gene lost 0 bases and the J gene lost 0 bases, with 10 bases spanning the gap.

The genes are TRBV6-2 or TRBV6-3 and TRBJ1-2, with 8 bases aligning to TRBD1. CDR1 and CDR2 (germline): MNHEY, SVGEGT. The CDR3 sequence is 15 residues long. V dropped 5 bases and J dropped 5; count of bases not matched to a gene: 10. CDR3 nucleotide sequence: TGTGCCAGCAGTGGCACCGGGACAGGACTTTATGGCTACACCTTC. This gives the protein CASSGTGTGLYGYTF.

This clone was seen once. This chain connects TRBV30 to TRBJ2-2; the D gene is possibly TRBD2 (6 bases). CDR1 and CDR2 (germline): GTSNPN, SVGIG (reference sequence). The CDR3 sequence is 14 residues long. Trimming left V 7 bases short and J 4 bases short, with 16 bases between. CDR3 in amino acids: CALNRDSITGELFF. The CDR3, as DNA: TGTGCCTTGAACCGGGACTCAATCACCGGGGAGCTGTTTTTT.

This clone was counted between two and nine times. The CDR3 DNA sequence: TGTGCCAGTAGTGGAAGAAATTCACCCCTCCACTTT. Translating it yields CASSGRNSPLHF. The chain carries TRBV19 and TRBJ1-6; D not certain. Germline CDR1 LNHDA, CDR2 SQIVND (reference sequence). Trimming took 5 bases from V and 7 from J, leaving 6 bases between them. The length of the CDR3 is 12 residues.

This chain uses TRBV7-8 with TRBJ1-2; D is uncertain. Germline-derived CDR1 and CDR2 are SGHVS and FQNEAQ. The ends were cut back, 0 bases at V and 3 bases at J, with 11 bases in the middle. This CDR3 has 15 amino acids. CDR3 region: CASSLARWKDYGYTF. DNA of the CDR3: TGTGCCAGCAGCTTAGCTCGATGGAAAGACTATGGCTACACCTTC. The full variable domain, its missing parts supplied by reference TRBV7-8 and TRBJ1-2, is GAGVSQSPRYKVAKRGQDVALRCDPISGHVSLFWYQQALGQGPEFLTYFQNEAQLDKSGLPSDRFFAERPEGSVSTLKIQRTQQEDSAVYLCASSLARWKDYGYTFGSGTRLTVV.

The rearrangement joins TRBV11-3 to TRBJ2-3; D call uncertain. Trimming pared 5 bases from V and 6 bases from J, leaving 9 bases between. This CDR3 comprises 12 residues. Germline V CDR1 and CDR2: SGHNT, YENEEA. The CDR3 nucleotides read TGTGCCAGCAGCCCCCGTGGGGATACGCAGTATTTT. Translated: CASSPRGDTQYF.

This chain joins TRBV4-1 and TRBJ1-4, with TRBD1 identical over 7 bases. The CDR3 loop spans 15 amino acids. CDR1 is MGHRA, CDR2 YSYEKL, per germline. V lost 1 base, J lost 6 bases, and 5 bases stayed unmatched. The CDR3 DNA reads TGCGCCAGCAGCCAAGCAGGGGGTCTCTATGAAAAACTGTTTTTT. It translates to CASSQAGGLYEKLFF.